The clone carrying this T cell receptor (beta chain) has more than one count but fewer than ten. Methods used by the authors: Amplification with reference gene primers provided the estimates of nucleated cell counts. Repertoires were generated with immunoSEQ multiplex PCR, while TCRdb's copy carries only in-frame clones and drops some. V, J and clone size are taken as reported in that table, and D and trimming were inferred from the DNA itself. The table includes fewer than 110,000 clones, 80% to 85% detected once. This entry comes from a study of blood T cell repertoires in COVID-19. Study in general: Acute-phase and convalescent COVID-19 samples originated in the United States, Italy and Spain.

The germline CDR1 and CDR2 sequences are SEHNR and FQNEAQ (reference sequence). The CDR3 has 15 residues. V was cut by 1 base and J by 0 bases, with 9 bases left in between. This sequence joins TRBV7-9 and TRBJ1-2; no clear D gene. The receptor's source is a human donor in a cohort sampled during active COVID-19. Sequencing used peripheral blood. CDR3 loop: CASSLGPSSNYGYTF. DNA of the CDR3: TGTGCCAGCAGCTTAGGGCCCAGTTCTAACTATGGCTACACCTTC.